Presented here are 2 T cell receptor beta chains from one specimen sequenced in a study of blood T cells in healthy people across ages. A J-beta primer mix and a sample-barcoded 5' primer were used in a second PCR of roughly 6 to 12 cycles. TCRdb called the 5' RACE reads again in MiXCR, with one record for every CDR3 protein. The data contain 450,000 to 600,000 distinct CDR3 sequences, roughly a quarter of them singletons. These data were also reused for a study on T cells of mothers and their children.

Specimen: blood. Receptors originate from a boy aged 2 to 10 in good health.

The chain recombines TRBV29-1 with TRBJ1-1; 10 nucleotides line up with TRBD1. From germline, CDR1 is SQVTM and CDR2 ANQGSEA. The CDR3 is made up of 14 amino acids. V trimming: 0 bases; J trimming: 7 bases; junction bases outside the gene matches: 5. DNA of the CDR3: TGCAGCGTTGAAGATAAGGGACAGGGGTTTGAAGCTTTCTTT. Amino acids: CSVEDKGQGFEAFF.

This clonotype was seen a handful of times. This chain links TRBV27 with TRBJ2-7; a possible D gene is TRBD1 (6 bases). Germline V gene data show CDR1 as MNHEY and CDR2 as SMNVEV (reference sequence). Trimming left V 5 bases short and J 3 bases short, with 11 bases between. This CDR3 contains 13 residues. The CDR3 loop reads CASSTGWGYEQYF. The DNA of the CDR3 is TGTGCCAGCAGTACAGGGTGGGGCTACGAGCAGTACTTC.